Described below is a single T cell receptor beta chain sequence and its context. The sample originates from a study of cytomegalovirus exposure and HLA in healthy donors. The study ran its PCR with 60 Vbeta and 13 Jbeta primers. In the source study's methods: Among the unique TCR beta chains that a later analysis counted, some 73 million in all, 10 million to 14 million were shared. The table came from immunoSEQ multiplex PCR; TCRdb's copy has only in-frame clones and leaves some out. The V and J calls and clone size were taken over from that table, and D and trimming were inferred from the DNA. In the table there are 150,000 to 200,000 clones, 85% of which are singletons. From germline, CDR1 is SGHVS and CDR2 FQNEAQ. V was pared by 1 base and J by 4 bases, with 8 bases between. This CDR3 is built from 14 residues.

The sequencing input was PBMCs. The TCR comes from a boy between 2 and 10 years old in good health and CMV-seronegative. This chain uses TRBV7-8 with TRBJ1-5; D remains ambiguous. CDR3 sequence reads: CASSLDPVNQPQHF. CDR3 bases: TGTGCCAGCAGCTTAGATCCCGTAAATCAGCCCCAGCATTTT.